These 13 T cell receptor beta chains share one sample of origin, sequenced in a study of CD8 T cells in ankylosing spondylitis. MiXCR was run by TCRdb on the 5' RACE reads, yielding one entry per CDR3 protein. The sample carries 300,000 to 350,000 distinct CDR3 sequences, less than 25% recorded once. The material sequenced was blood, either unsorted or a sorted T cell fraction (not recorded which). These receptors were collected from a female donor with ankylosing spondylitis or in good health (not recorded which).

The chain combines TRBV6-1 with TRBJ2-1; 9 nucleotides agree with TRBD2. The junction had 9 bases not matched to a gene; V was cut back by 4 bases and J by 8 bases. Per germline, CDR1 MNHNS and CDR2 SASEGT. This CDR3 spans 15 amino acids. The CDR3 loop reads CASSAGAGGRYEQFF. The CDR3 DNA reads TGTGCCAGCAGTGCAGGAGCGGGAGGTAGATATGAGCAGTTCTTC.

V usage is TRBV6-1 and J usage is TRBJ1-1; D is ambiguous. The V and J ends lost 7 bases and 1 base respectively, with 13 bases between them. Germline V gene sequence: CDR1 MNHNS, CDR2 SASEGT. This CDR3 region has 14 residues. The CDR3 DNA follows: TGTGCCAGCACCCCGGGCCGGGAGAACACTGAAGCTTTCTTT. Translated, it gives CASTPGRENTEAFF.

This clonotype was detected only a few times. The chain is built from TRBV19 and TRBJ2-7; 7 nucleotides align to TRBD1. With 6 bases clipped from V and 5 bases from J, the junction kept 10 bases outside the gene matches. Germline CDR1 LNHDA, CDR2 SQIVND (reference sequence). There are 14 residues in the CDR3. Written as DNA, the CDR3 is TGTGCCAGTAGGATGGGACAGCCAGGCGACGAGCAGTACTTC. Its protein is CASRMGQPGDEQYF.

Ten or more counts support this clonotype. CDR3 protein: CASSTSGRGTSYEQYF. CDR3 DNA sequence: TGTGCCAGCAGTACTAGCGGGAGGGGGACCTCCTACGAGCAGTACTTC. The genes are TRBV12-3 or TRBV12-4 and TRBJ2-7, with TRBD2 matching 13 bases. Trimming cost V 5 bases and J 0 bases; bases outside gene matches: 4. The CDR3 covers 16 residues.

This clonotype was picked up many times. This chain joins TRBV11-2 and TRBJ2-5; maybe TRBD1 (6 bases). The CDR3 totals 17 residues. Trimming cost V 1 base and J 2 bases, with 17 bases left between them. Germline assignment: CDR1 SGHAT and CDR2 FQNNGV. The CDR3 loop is CASSLVRGGRLQETQYF. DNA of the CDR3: TGTGCCAGCAGCTTAGTACGTGGGGGCCGTCTGCAAGAGACCCAGTACTTC.

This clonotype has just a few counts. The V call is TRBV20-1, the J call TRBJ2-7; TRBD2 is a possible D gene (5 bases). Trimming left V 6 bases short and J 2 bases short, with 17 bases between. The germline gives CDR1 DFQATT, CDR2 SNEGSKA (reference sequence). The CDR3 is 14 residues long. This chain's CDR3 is CSALLVTPAYEQYF. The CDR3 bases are TGCAGTGCCCTACTAGTAACTCCCGCCTACGAGCAGTACTTC.

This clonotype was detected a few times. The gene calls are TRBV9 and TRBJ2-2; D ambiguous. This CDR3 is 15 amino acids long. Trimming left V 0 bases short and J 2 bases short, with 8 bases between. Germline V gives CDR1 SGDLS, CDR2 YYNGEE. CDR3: CASSVVDTNTGELFF. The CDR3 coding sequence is TGTGCCAGCAGCGTAGTTGACACTAACACCGGGGAGCTGTTTTTT.

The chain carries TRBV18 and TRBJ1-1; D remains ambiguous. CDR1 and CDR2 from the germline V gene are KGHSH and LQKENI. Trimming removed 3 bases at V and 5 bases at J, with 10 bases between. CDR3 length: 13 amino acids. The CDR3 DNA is TGTGCCAGCTCACCGATACCAGTAACTGAAGCTTTCTTT. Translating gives CASSPIPVTEAFF.

CDR3 bases: TGTGCCAGCCTCCGGGACGGCGCCTACGAGCAGTACTTC. Translation gives CASLRDGAYEQYF. The chain combines TRBV7-2 with TRBJ2-7; D assignment may be TRBD1 or TRBD2 (5 bases each). V lost 8 bases and J 2 bases, leaving 13 bases between the germline ends. Looked up from germline, CDR1 is SGHTA and CDR2 is FQGNSA. The CDR3 loop spans 13 amino acids.

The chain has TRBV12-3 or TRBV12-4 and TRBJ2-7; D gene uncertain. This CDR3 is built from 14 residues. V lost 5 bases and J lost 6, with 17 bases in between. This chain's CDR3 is CASSLRPTLGEQYF. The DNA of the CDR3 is TGTGCCAGCAGTCTCAGACCGACCCTCGGCGAGCAGTACTTC.

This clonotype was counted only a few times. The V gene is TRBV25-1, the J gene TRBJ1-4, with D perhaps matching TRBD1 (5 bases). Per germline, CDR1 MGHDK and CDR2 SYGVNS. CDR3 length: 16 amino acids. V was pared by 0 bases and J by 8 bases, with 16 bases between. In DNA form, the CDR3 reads TGTGCCAGCAGTGAATATTCGGGGCCACGGGGAGAAAAACTGTTTTTT. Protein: CASSEYSGPRGEKLFF.

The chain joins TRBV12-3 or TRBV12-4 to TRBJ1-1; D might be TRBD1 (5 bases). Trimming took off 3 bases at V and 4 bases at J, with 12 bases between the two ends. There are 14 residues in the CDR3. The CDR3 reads CASSLWRGGTEAFF. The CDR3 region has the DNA TGTGCCAGCAGTTTGTGGAGGGGCGGCACTGAAGCTTTCTTT.

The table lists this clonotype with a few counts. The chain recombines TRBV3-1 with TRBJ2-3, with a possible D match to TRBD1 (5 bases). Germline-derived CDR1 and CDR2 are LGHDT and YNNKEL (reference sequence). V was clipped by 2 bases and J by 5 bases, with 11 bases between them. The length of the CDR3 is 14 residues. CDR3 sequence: CASSQNVGRDTQYF. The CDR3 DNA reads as TGTGCCAGCAGCCAAAACGTGGGGCGAGATACGCAGTATTTT.